The clone carrying this TCR beta chain counts as medium-sized. Antigen specificity is unknown. This entry belongs to a study of long-term antiretroviral therapy in people with HIV. The study, taken as a whole, reports: Participants lacked recorded data on ART adherence, viral resistance or therapy changes.

Survey level was the resolution at which the v3.0 immunoSEQ assay ran. Profiled with immunoSEQ multiplex PCR; TCRdb holds only in-frame clones, not every one. The table has about 27,000 clones, 70% to 90% seen once; the top ten hold approximately 9.1%. Source: unsorted PBMCs, taken 3 years after starting antiretroviral therapy. The clonotype originates from a man aged 35 to 55 with HIV.

The CDR3 DNA follows: TGTGCCAGCAGTTACCCAAATTTGGACGCCTCCTACGAGCAGTACTTC. It codes for CASSYPNLDASYEQYF. V usage is TRBV6-6 and J usage is TRBJ2-7; D call uncertain. The CDR3 length is 16 residues. The germline V and J ends were trimmed by 2 bases and 0 bases, with 14 bases remaining between them. Germline V gene sequence: CDR1 MNHNY, CDR2 SVGAGI (reference sequence).